The entry below describes one TCR beta chain. Profiled with immunoSEQ multiplex PCR; TCRdb holds only in-frame clones, not every one. The repertoire has about 370,000 clones, about nine tenths of them found once; the top ten carry approximately 3.7%. The sample is drawn from a study of Ad26.COV2.S vaccination and SARS-CoV-2 variants. The V end lost 4 bases, the J end lost 5 bases, and 14 bases lay between the germline ends. This CDR3 spans 14 amino acids. Per the germline V gene, CDR1 is LGHDT and CDR2 is YNNKEL (reference sequence). Treatment of the sample: some 19 received Ad26.COV2.S at low or high dose, single or two shots; about 5 received placebo; per-sample allocation not given. Day 63 after the first vaccine or placebo injection was the time point for sampling.

Sequencing was performed on peripheral blood, taken in a trial of Ad26.COV2.S vaccine versus placebo. The TCR comes from a person aged 18-65 years who received the Ad26.COV2.S COVID-19 vaccine or a placebo. The J gene is TRBJ1-1, the V gene TRBV3-1 (or the pseudogene TRBV3-2); TRBD1 is a possible D gene (6 bases). CDR3: CASSPLRGGTEAFF. In nucleotides, the CDR3 is TGTGCCAGCAGCCCACTTCGAGGGGGGACTGAAGCTTTCTTT.